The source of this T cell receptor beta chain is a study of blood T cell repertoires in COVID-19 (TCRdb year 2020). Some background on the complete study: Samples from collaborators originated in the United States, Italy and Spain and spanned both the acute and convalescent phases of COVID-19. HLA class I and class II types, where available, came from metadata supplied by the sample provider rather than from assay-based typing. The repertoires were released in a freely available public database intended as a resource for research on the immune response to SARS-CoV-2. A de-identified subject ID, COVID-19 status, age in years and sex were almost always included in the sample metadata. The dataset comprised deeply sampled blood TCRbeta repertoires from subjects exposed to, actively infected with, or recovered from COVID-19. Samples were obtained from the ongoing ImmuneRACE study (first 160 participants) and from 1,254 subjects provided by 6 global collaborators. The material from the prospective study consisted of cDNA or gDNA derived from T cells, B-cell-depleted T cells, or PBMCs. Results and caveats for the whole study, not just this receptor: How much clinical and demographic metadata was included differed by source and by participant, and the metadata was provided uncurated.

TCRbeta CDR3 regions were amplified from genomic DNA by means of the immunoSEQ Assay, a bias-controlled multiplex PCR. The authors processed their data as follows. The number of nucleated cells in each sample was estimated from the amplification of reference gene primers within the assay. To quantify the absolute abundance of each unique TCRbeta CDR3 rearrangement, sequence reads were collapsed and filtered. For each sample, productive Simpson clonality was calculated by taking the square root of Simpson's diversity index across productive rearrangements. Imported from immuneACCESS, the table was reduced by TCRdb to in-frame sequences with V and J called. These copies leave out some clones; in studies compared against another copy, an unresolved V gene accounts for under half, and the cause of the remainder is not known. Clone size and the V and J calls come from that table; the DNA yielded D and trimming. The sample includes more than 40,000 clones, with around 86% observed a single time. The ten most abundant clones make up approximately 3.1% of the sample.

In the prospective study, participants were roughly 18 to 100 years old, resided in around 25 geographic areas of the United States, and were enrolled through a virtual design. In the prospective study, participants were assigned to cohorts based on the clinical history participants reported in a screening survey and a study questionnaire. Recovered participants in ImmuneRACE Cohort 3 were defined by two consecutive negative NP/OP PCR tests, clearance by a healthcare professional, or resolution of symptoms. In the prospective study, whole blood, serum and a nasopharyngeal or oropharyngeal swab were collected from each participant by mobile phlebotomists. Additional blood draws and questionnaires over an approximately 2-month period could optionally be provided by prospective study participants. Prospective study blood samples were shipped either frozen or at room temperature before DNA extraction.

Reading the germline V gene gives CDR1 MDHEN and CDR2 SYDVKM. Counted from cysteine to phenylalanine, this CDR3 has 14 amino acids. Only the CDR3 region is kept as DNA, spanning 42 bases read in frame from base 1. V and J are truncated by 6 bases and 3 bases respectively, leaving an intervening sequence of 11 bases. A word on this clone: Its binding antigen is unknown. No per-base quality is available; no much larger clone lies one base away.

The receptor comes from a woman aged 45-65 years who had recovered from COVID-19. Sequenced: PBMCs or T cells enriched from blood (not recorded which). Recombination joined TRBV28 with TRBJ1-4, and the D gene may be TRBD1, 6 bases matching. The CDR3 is CASRAGTPNEKLFF. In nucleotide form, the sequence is TGTGCCAGCAGGGCCGGGACACCTAATGAAAAACTGTTTTTT.